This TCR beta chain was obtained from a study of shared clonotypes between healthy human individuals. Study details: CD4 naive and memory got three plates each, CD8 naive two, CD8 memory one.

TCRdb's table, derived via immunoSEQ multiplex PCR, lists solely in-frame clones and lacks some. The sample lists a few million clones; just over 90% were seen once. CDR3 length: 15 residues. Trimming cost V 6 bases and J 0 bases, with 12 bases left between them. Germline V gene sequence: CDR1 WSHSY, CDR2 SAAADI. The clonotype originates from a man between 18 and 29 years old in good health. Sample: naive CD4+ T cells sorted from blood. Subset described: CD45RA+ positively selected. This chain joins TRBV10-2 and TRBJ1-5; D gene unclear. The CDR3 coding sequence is TGCGCCAGCAGCCCAGACACGTATAGCAATCAGCCCCAGCATTTT. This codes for CASSPDTYSNQPQHF.